Listed below are T cell receptor beta chains from one sample, sequenced in a study of T cells in Graves' hyperthyroidism and ophthalmopathy. TCRdb reprocessed the multiplex PCR reads with MiXCR, giving one entry per CDR3 protein. The table records about 640,000 distinct CDR3 sequences, about a fifth of them present only once. Material: blood. The origin of the receptors is a man younger than 40 with Graves' ophthalmopathy. The CDR3 runs from the conserved cysteine through the conserved F or W. A D gene is named only where the DNA matches it firmly. Size is stated for part of the rows, as once, few or many counts, or as a class when the clone is expanded.

d_gene: TRBD2
abundance: NA
v_gene: TRBV2
j_gene: TRBJ2-5
CDR3aa: CASIVKGSSGGETQYF
CDR3nt: TGTGCCAGCATAGTCAAAGGGTCTAGCGGAGGGGAGACCCAGTACTTC

d_gene: NA
abundance: many
v_gene: TRBV28
j_gene: TRBJ1-2
CDR3aa: CASSGVSATSYGYTF
CDR3nt: TGTGCCAGCAGCGGAGTATCAGCCACCAGCTATGGCTACACCTTC

d_gene: NA
abundance: few
v_gene: TRBV10-3
j_gene: TRBJ2-7
CDR3aa: CAISDRSSGYDYEQYF
CDR3nt: TGTGCCATCAGTGATCGGAGTAGCGGATACGATTACGAGCAGTACTTC

d_gene: NA
abundance: once
v_gene: TRBV2
j_gene: TRBJ2-1
CDR3aa: CASSERLANQYNEQFF
CDR3nt: TGTGCCAGCAGTGAAAGGCTAGCGAACCAATACAATGAGCAGTTCTTC

d_gene: TRBD1
abundance: many
v_gene: TRBV28
j_gene: TRBJ2-5
CDR3aa: CASSTGTGGETQYF
CDR3nt: TGTGCCAGCAGTACCGGGACAGGGGGAGAGACCCAGTACTTC

d_gene: TRBD2
abundance: many
v_gene: TRBV2
j_gene: TRBJ2-3
CDR3aa: CASSRETDTQYF
CDR3nt: TGTGCCAGCTCGCGGGAGACAGATACGCAGTATTTT

d_gene: TRBD1
abundance: NA
v_gene: TRBV24-1
j_gene: TRBJ1-1
CDR3aa: CATSDSRQGHTEAFF
CDR3nt: TGTGCCACCAGTGACAGTAGACAGGGCCACACTGAAGCTTTCTTT

d_gene: NA
abundance: NA
v_gene: TRBV6-2/TRBV6-3
j_gene: TRBJ1-1
CDR3aa: CASSSVGGKTEAFF
CDR3nt: TGTGCCAGCAGTTCGGTAGGGGGGAAGACTGAAGCTTTCTTT

d_gene: TRBD2
abundance: many
v_gene: TRBV28
j_gene: TRBJ2-7
CDR3aa: CASSLTSGSGPYEQYF
CDR3nt: TGTGCCAGCAGTCTGACTAGCGGCAGCGGGCCCTACGAGCAGTACTTC

d_gene: TRBD2
abundance: few
v_gene: TRBV20-1
j_gene: TRBJ2-5
CDR3aa: CSARDRLAVTQETQYF
CDR3nt: TGCAGTGCTAGAGATCGACTAGCGGTAACCCAAGAGACCCAGTACTTC

d_gene: NA
abundance: few
v_gene: TRBV4-1
j_gene: TRBJ1-1
CDR3aa: CASSQGGRLPTEAFF
CDR3nt: TGCGCCAGCAGCCAAGGGGGTCGCCTCCCCACTGAAGCTTTCTTT

d_gene: TRBD2
abundance: many
v_gene: TRBV7-6
j_gene: TRBJ2-7
CDR3aa: CASSNPSGRAAEQYF
CDR3nt: TGTGCCAGCAGCAACCCTAGCGGGAGGGCCGCCGAGCAGTACTTC

d_gene: NA
abundance: few
v_gene: TRBV7-2
j_gene: TRBJ2-2
CDR3aa: CASSSTAGNTGELFF
CDR3nt: TGTGCCAGCAGCTCGACCGCGGGTAACACCGGGGAGCTGTTTTTT

d_gene: TRBD2
abundance: few
v_gene: TRBV12-3/TRBV12-4
j_gene: TRBJ2-1
CDR3aa: CASIPGGTSSYNEQFF
CDR3nt: TGTGCCAGCATCCCGGGGGGGACAAGCTCCTACAATGAGCAGTTCTTC

d_gene: TRBD2
abundance: NA
v_gene: TRBV28
j_gene: TRBJ2-1
CDR3aa: CASRDPGLAGGRNNEQFF
CDR3nt: TGTGCCAGCAGAGACCCGGGACTAGCGGGAGGGAGGAACAATGAGCAGTTCTTC

d_gene: TRBD1
abundance: many
v_gene: TRBV28
j_gene: TRBJ1-5
CDR3aa: CASSLGLGQARRNQPQHF
CDR3nt: TGTGCCAGCAGTTTGGGGCTCGGACAGGCAAGACGGAATCAGCCCCAGCATTTT

d_gene: NA
abundance: few
v_gene: TRBV18
j_gene: TRBJ2-7
CDR3aa: CASSPRDAQGYEQYF
CDR3nt: TGTGCCAGCTCACCACGGGACGCCCAGGGTTACGAGCAGTACTTC

d_gene: TRBD2
abundance: NA
v_gene: TRBV27
j_gene: TRBJ2-1
CDR3aa: CASSLTSGSIHEQFF
CDR3nt: TGTGCCAGCAGCCTAACTAGCGGGAGTATTCATGAGCAGTTCTTC

d_gene: NA
abundance: many
v_gene: TRBV12-3/TRBV12-4
j_gene: TRBJ2-3
CDR3aa: CASSSRGGDTQYF
CDR3nt: TGTGCCAGCAGTTCGCGAGGGGGGGATACGCAGTATTTT

d_gene: TRBD2
abundance: NA
v_gene: TRBV3-1
j_gene: TRBJ2-5
CDR3aa: CASSQDLRTSGRGETQYF
CDR3nt: TGTGCCAGCAGCCAAGATCTAAGGACTAGCGGGAGGGGAGAGACCCAGTACTTC

d_gene: NA
abundance: many
v_gene: TRBV7-6
j_gene: TRBJ2-1
CDR3aa: CASSLKLVSHEQFF
CDR3nt: TGTGCCAGCAGCTTAAAACTAGTAAGCCATGAGCAGTTCTTC

d_gene: TRBD1
abundance: NA
v_gene: TRBV7-2
j_gene: TRBJ2-1
CDR3aa: CASSTRDRAYYNEQFF
CDR3nt: TGTGCCAGCAGCACCCGGGACAGGGCGTACTACAATGAGCAGTTCTTC

d_gene: NA
abundance: NA
v_gene: TRBV20-1
j_gene: TRBJ2-4
CDR3aa: CSASGTQKNIQYF
CDR3nt: TGCAGTGCTAGCGGGACCCAGAAAAACATTCAGTACTTC

d_gene: NA
abundance: NA
v_gene: TRBV5-1
j_gene: TRBJ2-3
CDR3aa: CASSLAGRGGLTDTQYF
CDR3nt: TGCGCCAGCAGCTTGGCAGGGCGGGGCGGCCTCACAGATACGCAGTATTTT